The rows below give T cell receptor beta chains drawn from one sample of a study of blood T cell repertoires in COVID-19. Only in-frame clones appear in the TCRdb table, and some are missing; sequencing was by immunoSEQ multiplex PCR. The table records 210,000 or so clones, 70% to 80% of them present only once. The sequencing input was peripheral blood. The receptor set was obtained from a man in his forties or fifties who had recovered from COVID-19. Each CDR3 is given with its conserved first and last residue. D genes are given only for firm matches. Expanded clones get a size class; other rows say once, few or many, or leave the size out.

V: TRBV19
D: TRBD2
size: NA
J: TRBJ2-1
CDR3: CASRLAGDNEQFF
DNA: TGTGCCAGTAGACTAGCGGGTGACAATGAGCAGTTCTTC

V: TRBV28
D: NA
size: NA
J: TRBJ1-4
CDR3: CASSGPVGGFNEKLFF
DNA: TGTGCCAGCAGTGGCCCGGTTGGGGGGTTTAATGAAAAACTGTTTTTT

V: TRBV7-3
D: TRBD2
size: NA
J: TRBJ2-7
CDR3: CASSGTSGEKQYF
DNA: TGTGCCAGTTCCGGGACTAGCGGCGAGAAGCAGTACTTC

V: TRBV30
D: TRBD1
size: NA
J: TRBJ2-1
CDR3: CAWDSGTGVYNEQFF
DNA: TGTGCCTGGGATTCCGGGACAGGGGTTTACAATGAGCAGTTCTTC

V: TRBV5-1
D: NA
size: NA
J: TRBJ1-4
CDR3: CASSLGRGLGDEKLFF
DNA: TGCGCCAGCAGCTTGGGGCGGGGATTGGGAGATGAAAAACTGTTTTTT

V: TRBV4-1
D: NA
size: NA
J: TRBJ1-1
CDR3: CASSHDAPDTAFF
DNA: TGCGCCAGCAGCCATGACGCCCCGGACACAGCTTTCTTT

V: TRBV6-5
D: NA
size: NA
J: TRBJ2-7
CDR3: CASREVPYEQYF
DNA: TGTGCCAGCAGAGAGGTTCCCTACGAGCAGTACTTC

V: TRBV29-1
D: TRBD2
size: NA
J: TRBJ2-3
CDR3: CSVLWTSGRPSPDTQYF
DNA: TGCAGCGTTCTGTGGACTAGCGGGAGGCCCTCCCCAGATACGCAGTATTTT

V: TRBV25-1
D: TRBD1
size: NA
J: TRBJ2-7
CDR3: CASSEWSRTGHEQYF
DNA: TGTGCCAGCAGTGAATGGTCGAGGACAGGTCACGAGCAGTACTTC

V: TRBV20-1
D: NA
size: NA
J: TRBJ1-5
CDR3: CSARGARSNQPQHF
DNA: TGCAGTGCTCGTGGGGCCAGAAGCAATCAGCCCCAGCATTTT

V: TRBV10-2
D: NA
size: NA
J: TRBJ2-1
CDR3: CASSEISRYNEQFF
DNA: TGCGCCAGCAGTGAGATTAGCAGATACAATGAGCAGTTCTTC

V: TRBV5-6
D: TRBD1
size: many
J: TRBJ1-2
CDR3: CASSFGDSYGYTF
DNA: TGTGCCAGCAGCTTTGGGGACAGCTATGGCTACACCTTC

V: TRBV5-6
D: TRBD1
size: NA
J: TRBJ2-7
CDR3: CASSSRTGASYEQYF
DNA: TGTGCCAGCAGTTCTCGGACAGGAGCATCCTACGAGCAGTACTTC

V: TRBV7-3
D: TRBD2
size: NA
J: TRBJ2-3
CDR3: CASSLGGSADTQYF
DNA: TGTGCCAGCAGCTTAGGCGGGAGCGCAGATACGCAGTATTTT

V: TRBV30
D: TRBD2
size: NA
J: TRBJ2-1
CDR3: CAWRPSGSYNEQFF
DNA: TGTGCCTGGAGACCTAGCGGGAGCTACAATGAGCAGTTCTTC

V: TRBV5-6
D: TRBD1
size: NA
J: TRBJ2-2
CDR3: CASSLGGTGALNTGELFF
DNA: TGTGCCAGCAGCTTGGGAGGGACAGGGGCCCTGAACACCGGGGAGCTGTTTTTT

V: TRBV7-3
D: NA
size: NA
J: TRBJ2-3
CDR3: CASSLRSGLPDTQYF
DNA: TGTGCCAGCAGCTTACGATCCGGGTTGCCAGATACGCAGTATTTT

V: TRBV5-6
D: NA
size: NA
J: TRBJ2-3
CDR3: CASSFDTFTDTQYF
DNA: TGTGCCAGCAGCTTTGACACCTTCACAGATACGCAGTATTTT

V: TRBV5-1
D: NA
size: NA
J: TRBJ2-6
CDR3: CASSLGPGANVLTF
DNA: TGCGCCAGCAGCCTTGGGCCGGGGGCCAACGTCCTGACTTTC

V: TRBV9
D: TRBD1
size: NA
J: TRBJ2-7
CDR3: CASSVSGTELYEQYF
DNA: TGTGCCAGCAGCGTATCCGGGACAGAATTATACGAGCAGTACTTC

V: TRBV27
D: NA
size: NA
J: TRBJ2-1
CDR3: CASSLVGAYNEQFF
DNA: TGTGCCAGCAGTTTAGTGGGCGCCTACAATGAGCAGTTCTTC

V: TRBV7-9
D: TRBD1
size: NA
J: TRBJ2-3
CDR3: CASSLARGLGTDTQYF
DNA: TGTGCCAGCAGCTTAGCCAGGGGGCTAGGCACAGATACGCAGTATTTT

V: TRBV9
D: NA
size: NA
J: TRBJ1-6
CDR3: CASSAHGGINSPLHF
DNA: TGTGCCAGCAGCGCCCATGGGGGGATTAATTCACCCCTCCACTTT

V: TRBV18
D: NA
size: few
J: TRBJ2-7
CDR3: CASSPPGSPSYEQYF
DNA: TGTGCCAGCTCACCACCGGGCAGCCCTTCCTACGAGCAGTACTTC

V: TRBV18
D: TRBD2
size: once
J: TRBJ2-1
CDR3: CASSLAGTSSYNEQFF
DNA: TGTGCCAGCTCATTAGCGGGGACCAGCTCCTACAATGAGCAGTTCTTC

V: TRBV18
D: NA
size: NA
J: TRBJ1-3
CDR3: CASSWRSQAPINTIYF
DNA: TGTGCCAGCTCATGGCGTTCGCAGGCACCGATAAACACCATATATTTT

V: TRBV11-2
D: NA
size: NA
J: TRBJ2-1
CDR3: CASSRPGNNEQFF
DNA: TGTGCCAGCAGCCGTCCGGGGAACAATGAGCAGTTCTTC

V: TRBV5-4
D: NA
size: NA
J: TRBJ2-2
CDR3: CASSPIGVRGDTGELFF
DNA: TGTGCCAGCAGCCCGATAGGGGTTCGTGGGGACACCGGGGAGCTGTTTTTT

V: TRBV5-5
D: NA
size: NA
J: TRBJ2-2
CDR3: CASSLLRNTGELFF
DNA: TGTGCCAGCAGCTTATTGCGGAACACCGGGGAGCTGTTTTTT

V: TRBV11-2
D: TRBD2
size: NA
J: TRBJ2-3
CDR3: CASSSLLAGGSNTQYF
DNA: TGTGCCAGCAGCTCGCTACTAGCGGGAGGATCAAATACGCAGTATTTT

V: TRBV7-2
D: TRBD2
size: once
J: TRBJ2-1
CDR3: CASSLGAGGASYNEQFF
DNA: TGTGCCAGCAGCTTGGGGGCGGGGGGCGCATCATACAATGAGCAGTTCTTC

V: TRBV4-2
D: NA
size: NA
J: TRBJ1-3
CDR3: CASSQGSQGSGNTIYF
DNA: TGTGCCAGCAGCCAAGGATCGCAGGGTTCTGGAAACACCATATATTTT

V: TRBV27
D: TRBD1
size: NA
J: TRBJ1-1
CDR3: CASSFGQGARFTEAFF
DNA: TGTGCCAGCAGTTTCGGACAGGGGGCTAGGTTCACTGAAGCTTTCTTT

V: TRBV6-5
D: NA
size: many
J: TRBJ1-4
CDR3: CASTRLEGEKLFF
DNA: TGTGCCAGCACTCGGCTAGAGGGAGAAAAACTGTTTTTT

V: TRBV25-1
D: TRBD1
size: NA
J: TRBJ2-7
CDR3: CASSPRGQYEQYF
DNA: TGTGCCAGCAGTCCCAGGGGGCAATACGAGCAGTACTTC

V: TRBV18
D: TRBD1
size: few
J: TRBJ1-5
CDR3: CASSPLQGTQPQHF
DNA: TGTGCCAGCTCACCTCTACAGGGGACTCAGCCCCAGCATTTT

V: TRBV25-1
D: NA
size: NA
J: TRBJ2-1
CDR3: CASSEYPASADNEQFF
DNA: TGTGCCAGCAGTGAATATCCGGCTAGCGCGGACAATGAGCAGTTCTTC

V: TRBV30
D: NA
size: NA
J: TRBJ2-5
CDR3: CAWSSGLTQETQYF
DNA: TGTGCCTGGAGTTCTGGGCTGACCCAAGAGACCCAGTACTTC

V: TRBV27
D: NA
size: few
J: TRBJ2-3
CDR3: CASNPRYGTDTQYF
DNA: TGTGCCAGCAACCCTAGATATGGGACAGATACGCAGTATTTT

V: TRBV30
D: NA
size: NA
J: TRBJ2-1
CDR3: CAWSVGVLYNEQFF
DNA: TGTGCCTGGAGTGTAGGGGTTCTCTACAATGAGCAGTTCTTC

V: TRBV27
D: NA
size: NA
J: TRBJ1-6
CDR3: CASSLYRGDNSPLHF
DNA: TGTGCCAGCAGTTTGTACCGGGGTGATAATTCACCCCTCCACTTT

V: TRBV29-1
D: TRBD2
size: NA
J: TRBJ2-3
CDR3: CSASGGGTDTQYF
DNA: TGCAGCGCCTCTGGGGGGGGAACAGATACGCAGTATTTT

V: TRBV30
D: TRBD1
size: NA
J: TRBJ1-2
CDR3: CAWTALPVGTGAGYTF
DNA: TGTGCCTGGACAGCACTCCCTGTCGGGACAGGGGCTGGCTACACCTTC

V: TRBV18
D: NA
size: NA
J: TRBJ2-3
CDR3: CASSPPSSDTQYF
DNA: TGTGCCAGCTCACCACCGAGTTCCGATACGCAGTATTTT

V: TRBV29-1
D: NA
size: NA
J: TRBJ2-3
CDR3: CSVEDSSGTDTQYF
DNA: TGCAGCGTTGAGGACAGCAGCGGCACAGATACGCAGTATTTT

V: TRBV11-2
D: TRBD1
size: NA
J: TRBJ2-7
CDR3: CASSFRDSSYEQYF
DNA: TGTGCCAGCAGCTTCCGGGACAGCTCCTACGAGCAGTACTTC

V: TRBV18
D: TRBD1
size: NA
J: TRBJ2-7
CDR3: CASSIHRDRETYEQYF
DNA: TGTGCCAGCTCAATACACCGGGACAGGGAAACCTACGAGCAGTACTTC

V: TRBV24-1
D: TRBD2
size: NA
J: TRBJ2-1
CDR3: CATSTTSGSWDEQFF
DNA: TGTGCCACCAGTACAACTAGCGGGAGTTGGGATGAGCAGTTCTTC

V: TRBV2
D: NA
size: NA
J: TRBJ2-1
CDR3: CASSVRAGRGDEQFF
DNA: TGTGCCAGCAGTGTCCGAGCGGGCAGAGGGGATGAGCAGTTCTTC

V: TRBV24-1
D: TRBD2
size: NA
J: TRBJ2-2
CDR3: CATQSGTSGATGELFF
DNA: TGTGCCACCCAATCCGGGACTAGCGGGGCCACCGGGGAGCTGTTTTTT

V: TRBV4-1
D: NA
size: few
J: TRBJ2-4
CDR3: CASSQGPSPQYF
DNA: TGCGCCAGCAGCCAAGGTCCATCCCCCCAGTACTTC

V: TRBV5-1
D: NA
size: NA
J: TRBJ1-1
CDR3: CASSLAPGRTVSSEAFF
DNA: TGCGCCAGCAGCTTAGCACCAGGGCGGACCGTCTCGTCCGAAGCTTTCTTT

V: TRBV28
D: TRBD2
size: NA
J: TRBJ2-3
CDR3: CASSPRGREGRDTQYF
DNA: TGTGCCAGCAGTCCTAGGGGGCGGGAGGGCCGAGATACGCAGTATTTT

V: TRBV15
D: TRBD1
size: once
J: TRBJ2-5
CDR3: CATSRGRGTGQETQYF
DNA: TGTGCCACCAGCAGAGGAAGGGGGACAGGGCAAGAGACCCAGTACTTC

V: TRBV19
D: TRBD1
size: NA
J: TRBJ1-5
CDR3: CASSGQGAVLSYSNQPQHF
DNA: TGTGCCAGCTCCGGACAGGGGGCGGTTTTGTCGTATAGCAATCAGCCCCAGCATTTT

V: TRBV6-1
D: TRBD2
size: NA
J: TRBJ2-1
CDR3: CASTDPGLASTYNEQFF
DNA: TGTGCCAGCACTGACCCCGGACTAGCGAGTACCTACAATGAGCAGTTCTTC

V: TRBV7-9
D: NA
size: NA
J: TRBJ1-1
CDR3: CASSLALEGARTFF
DNA: TGTGCCAGCAGCTTAGCGCTGGAAGGGGCCCGGACTTTCTTT

V: TRBV7-9
D: TRBD2
size: NA
J: TRBJ2-4
CDR3: CASSLFPWTSGAKNIQYF
DNA: TGTGCCAGCAGCTTATTTCCCTGGACTAGCGGGGCCAAAAACATTCAGTACTTC

V: TRBV7-2
D: TRBD1
size: NA
J: TRBJ2-1
CDR3: CASTPGPGGNEQFF
DNA: TGTGCCAGCACCCCAGGGCCAGGGGGCAATGAGCAGTTCTTC

V: TRBV5-1
D: TRBD2
size: NA
J: TRBJ2-1
CDR3: CASSAARLAEYNEQFF
DNA: TGCGCCAGCAGCGCTGCTCGGCTAGCGGAATACAATGAGCAGTTCTTC